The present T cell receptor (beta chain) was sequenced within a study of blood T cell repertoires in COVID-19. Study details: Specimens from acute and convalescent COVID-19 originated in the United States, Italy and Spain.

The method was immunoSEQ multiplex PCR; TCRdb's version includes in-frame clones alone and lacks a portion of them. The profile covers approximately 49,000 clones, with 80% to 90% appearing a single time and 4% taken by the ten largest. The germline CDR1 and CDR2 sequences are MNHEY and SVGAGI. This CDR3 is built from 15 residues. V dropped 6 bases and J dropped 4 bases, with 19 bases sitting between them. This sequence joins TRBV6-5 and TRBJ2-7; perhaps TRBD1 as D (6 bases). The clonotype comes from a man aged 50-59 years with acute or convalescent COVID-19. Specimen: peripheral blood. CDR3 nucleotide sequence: TGTGCCAGCAGCAGTCCAAGGGGGATCATATACGAGCAGTACTTC. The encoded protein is CASSSPRGIIYEQYF.